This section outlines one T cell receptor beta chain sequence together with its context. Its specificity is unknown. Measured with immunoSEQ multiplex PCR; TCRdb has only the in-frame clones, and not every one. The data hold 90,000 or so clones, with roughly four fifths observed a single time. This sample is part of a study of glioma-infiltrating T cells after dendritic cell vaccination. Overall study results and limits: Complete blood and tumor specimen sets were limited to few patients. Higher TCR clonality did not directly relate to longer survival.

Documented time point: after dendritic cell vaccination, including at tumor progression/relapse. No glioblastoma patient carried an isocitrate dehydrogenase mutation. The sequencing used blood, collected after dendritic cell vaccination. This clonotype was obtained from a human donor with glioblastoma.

The CDR3 nucleotides are TGTGCCAGCAGTGAAGGGGACTTCCCGAGCTCCTATAATTCACCCCTCCACTTT. It translates to CASSEGDFPSSYNSPLHF. The gene calls are TRBV6-1 and TRBJ1-6; tentative D call: TRBD1 (5 bases). Germline loops: CDR1 MNHNS, CDR2 SASEGT. This CDR3 region has 18 residues. The V end was cut by 1 base, the J end by 0 bases, with 13 bases between.